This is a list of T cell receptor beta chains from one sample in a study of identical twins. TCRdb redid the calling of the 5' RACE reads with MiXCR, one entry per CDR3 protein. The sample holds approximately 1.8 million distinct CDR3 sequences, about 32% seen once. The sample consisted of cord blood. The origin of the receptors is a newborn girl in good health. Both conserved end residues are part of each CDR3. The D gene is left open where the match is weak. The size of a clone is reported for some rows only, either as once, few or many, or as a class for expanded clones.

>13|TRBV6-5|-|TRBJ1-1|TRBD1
CASIRDRGTEAFF
TGTGCCAGCATCCGGGACAGGGGCACTGAAGCTTTCTTT
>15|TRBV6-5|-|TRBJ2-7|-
CASSYSLTGAYEQYF
TGTGCCAGCAGTTACTCCCTGACGGGAGCCTACGAGCAGTACTTC
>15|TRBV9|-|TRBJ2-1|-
CASSVSSGAYNEQFF
TGTGCCAGCAGCGTATCGTCCGGGGCCTACAATGAGCAGTTCTTC
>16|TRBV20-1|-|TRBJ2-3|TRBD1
CSARRTGGRSTDTQYF
TGCAGTGCTAGACGAACAGGGGGCAGAAGCACAGATACGCAGTATTTT
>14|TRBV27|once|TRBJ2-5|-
CASSSYSRGDERYF
TGTGCCAGCAGTTCATACTCAAGGGGGGACGAGCGGTACTTC
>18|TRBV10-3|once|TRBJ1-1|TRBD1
CAISPFPRGRWMNTEAFF
TGTGCCATCAGCCCCTTCCCCAGGGGGCGATGGATGAACACTGAAGCTTTCTTT
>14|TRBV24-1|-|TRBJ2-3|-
CATSEGGAADTQYF
TGTGCCACCAGTGAGGGAGGCGCAGCAGATACGCAGTATTTT
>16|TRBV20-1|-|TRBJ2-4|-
CSARRTPAGAKNIQYF
TGCAGTGCTAGAAGGACCCCGGCTGGGGCCAAAAACATTCAGTACTTC
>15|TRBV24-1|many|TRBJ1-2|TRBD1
CATSDGGQGANGYTF
TGTGCCACCAGTGACGGCGGACAGGGGGCAAATGGCTACACCTTC
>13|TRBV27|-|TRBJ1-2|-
CASSRLGRSGYTF
TGTGCCAGCAGTCGTTTGGGTCGGTCTGGCTACACCTTC
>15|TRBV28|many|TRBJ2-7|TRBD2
CASSLGTSSSYEQYF
TGTGCCAGCAGTTTAGGGACTAGCTCCTCCTACGAGCAGTACTTC